This entry lists 30 T cell receptor beta chains sequenced from one sample in a study of regulatory T cells in long-lasting Graves disease. Investigators prepared the TCR beta libraries by applying iRepertoire HTBI primers and Arm-PCR of CDR3 regions. TCRdb re-called the multiplex PCR reads through MiXCR, storing one row per CDR3 protein. The top ten clones hold roughly a sixth of a sample with around 470,000 distinct CDR3 sequences, 12% to 15% of them seen once. Time point noted: newly diagnosed GD, antithyroid drugs for less than 3 months. There was RNA extracted from PBMCs, and the TCR library was made from it. These sequences were also reported in another study, on T cells in Graves' hyperthyroidism and ophthalmopathy.

Sample: peripheral blood mononuclear cells (PBMCs), taken at new diagnosis, from a patient treated with antithyroid drugs. Receptors were obtained from a woman between 50 and 59 years old with Graves disease.

This clonotype was counted ten times or more. The chain uses TRBV28 and TRBJ2-7, with D possibly TRBD2 on 5 matching bases. The length of the CDR3 is 14 residues. V shed 6 bases and J shed 2 bases, with 14 bases lying between them. Germline CDR1 is MDHEN and CDR2 is SYDVKM. The CDR3 loop is CASSPSGSTYEQYF. The CDR3, as DNA: TGTGCCAGCAGCCCGTCGGGAAGCACCTACGAGCAGTACTTC.

The chain carries TRBV6-1 and TRBJ2-5; 10 bases map to TRBD2. With V trimmed by 6 bases and J by 0 bases, 1 base remained unmatched. Germline V gene sequence: CDR1 MNHNS, CDR2 SASEGT. The CDR3 has 14 residues. CDR3: CASRLAGNQETQYF. As DNA, the CDR3 is TGTGCCAGCAGACTAGCGGGGAACCAAGAGACCCAGTACTTC.

This clonotype was seen ten or more times. The chain employs TRBV11-1 and TRBJ2-1; the match to TRBD2 covers 11 bases. Germline CDR1 is SGHAT and CDR2 is FQDESV (reference sequence). The CDR3 has 19 amino acids. Trimming cost V 5 bases and J 6 bases; bases outside gene matches: 18. The CDR3 nucleotides read TGTGCCAGCAGCCAACCAACGGATGGACTAGCGGGCTGGGGCAATGAGCAGTTCTTC. Translating gives CASSQPTDGLAGWGNEQFF.

This clonotype was seen only a few times. This chain uses TRBV5-1 with TRBJ2-1; 8 bases match TRBD2. The trim removed 0 bases at V and 9 bases at J, leaving 11 bases unmatched. Germline loops: CDR1 SGHRS, CDR2 YFSETQ. The CDR3 spans 16 residues. CDR3: CASSLGERELGFEQFF. The DNA for the CDR3 is TGCGCCAGCAGCTTGGGGGAGCGGGAGCTCGGTTTTGAGCAGTTCTTC.

Comments on this clonotype: A read error likely explains this, since a far larger clone differs by one base. Because it lacks the conserved phenylalanine or tryptophan at the end, this CDR3 is likely a read error. This rearrangement joins TRBV7-2 to TRBJ2-2; D is unclear. The CDR3 totals 14 residues. V was pared by 1 base and J by 7 bases, with 10 bases between. Germline V gene sequence: CDR1 SGHTA, CDR2 FQGNSA. The CDR3 nucleotides read TGTGCCAGCAGCTTAGGAGTGAGCAGCGGGGAGCTGTTTTAT. Protein sequence: CASSLGVSSGELFY.

In this sample, this clonotype turned up many times. The V and J genes are TRBV5-1 and TRBJ2-3; D is perhaps TRBD1 (6 bases). V was clipped by 4 bases and J by 2 bases, with 17 bases between them. The CDR3 spans 16 residues. CDR1 is SGHRS and CDR2 is YFSETQ in the germline V gene. CDR3 residues: CASSRSPGANTDTQYF. CDR3 bases: TGCGCCAGCAGCCGCTCCCCAGGGGCAAACACAGATACGCAGTATTTT.

The chain uses TRBV6-2 or TRBV6-3 and TRBJ2-3, with 10 positions matching TRBD2. The CDR3 covers 16 residues. Germline values: CDR1 MNHEY, CDR2 SVGEGT. V dropped 6 bases and J dropped 5; count of bases not matched to a gene: 11. The CDR3 is CASSVGLAEAEDTQYF. Written as DNA, the CDR3 is TGTGCCAGCAGCGTAGGACTAGCGGAAGCGGAAGATACGCAGTATTTT.

This clonotype was recorded at least ten times. The rearrangement links TRBV28 to TRBJ1-2; D not certain. Germline CDR1 and CDR2: MDHEN and SYDVKM. The CDR3 is made up of 16 amino acids. Trimming left V 8 bases short and J 0 bases short, with 19 bases between. This CDR3 reads CASYSWSGSPNYGYTF. The CDR3, as DNA: TGTGCCAGCTACAGCTGGTCAGGTTCCCCTAACTATGGCTACACCTTC.

The table lists this clonotype with many counts. The CDR3 loop is CASTTMRGRGISNEQFF. DNA for the CDR3: TGTGCCAGCACCACGATGAGAGGCAGGGGAATTTCGAATGAGCAGTTCTTC. The rearrangement uses TRBV12-3 or TRBV12-4 and TRBJ2-1, with a weak D call TRBD1 (6 bases). The V and J ends lost 7 bases and 7 bases respectively, with 26 bases between them. CDR3 size: 17 residues.

This clonotype showed up just once. V is TRBV28 and J is TRBJ1-2, with 9 positions matching TRBD1. The CDR3 loop spans 15 amino acids. CDR1 is MDHEN and CDR2 is SYDVKM in the germline V gene. The V and J ends lost 6 bases and 3 bases, in that order; junction bases with no gene match: 8. The CDR3 region is CASSTGTGLYYGYTF. In DNA form, the CDR3 reads TGTGCCAGCAGCACCGGGACAGGGTTATACTATGGCTACACCTTC.

To note about this clonotype: Possible read error: a much larger clone is one base away. The chain couples TRBV30 to TRBJ2-1, with D perhaps being TRBD1 or TRBD2 (5 bases each). Germline CDR1 is GTSNPN and CDR2 is SVGIG (reference sequence). Deletions cut 5 bases from V and 5 bases from J, with 10 bases between. The CDR3 runs to 12 residues. CDR3 in amino acids: CAWVRGDNEQFF. The CDR3 DNA follows: TGTGCCTGGGTGAGGGGAGACAATGAGCAGTTCTTC. Using reference TRBV30 and TRBJ2-1 for the parts outside the CDR3, the full variable domain is SQTIHQWPATLVQPVGSPLSLECTVEGTSNPNLYWYRQAAGRGLQLLFYSVGIGQISSEVPQNLSASRPQDRQFILSSKKLLLSDSGFYLCAWVRGDNEQFFGPGTRLTVL.

The rearrangement joins TRBV5-1 to TRBJ2-2; D may be TRBD2 (6 bases). Germline V gives CDR1 SGHRS, CDR2 YFSETQ. This CDR3 region has 15 residues. The V and J ends lost 1 base and 5 bases respectively, with 12 bases between them. CDR3 sequence (DNA): TGCGCCAGCAGCTTGTCGGGGACTTGGACCGGGGAGCTGTTTTTT. Protein: CASSLSGTWTGELFF.

This clonotype showed up many times. This chain joins TRBV28 and TRBJ1-1, with D possibly being TRBD1 (6 bases). The V end was cut by 2 bases, the J end by 0 bases, with 16 bases between. CDR3 length: 17 residues. Germline CDR1 is MDHEN and CDR2 is SYDVKM. CDR3 bases: TGTGCCAGCAGTTTAGCGGGGGCCCTCTCTCTGAACACTGAAGCTTTCTTT. Protein sequence: CASSLAGALSLNTEAFF.

The gene calls are TRBV5-8 and TRBJ2-7; D might be TRBD1 (6 bases). This CDR3 has 14 amino acids. The ends were cut back, 4 bases at V and 5 bases at J, with 16 bases in the middle. Germline-derived CDR1 and CDR2 are SGHTS and YDEGEE. The CDR3 coding sequence is TGTGCCAGCAGCCCTGAAGGGGGAGTGGACGAGCAGTACTTC. Translated: CASSPEGGVDEQYF.

This clonotype has a handful of counts. The conserved closing phenylalanine or tryptophan is absent in this CDR3, likely reflecting a read error. The chain recombines TRBV9 with TRBJ2-7, with TRBD2 identical over 12 bases. This CDR3 spans 14 amino acids. CDR1 SGDLS and CDR2 YYNGEE come from the germline V gene. After removal of 5 bases from V and 5 bases from J, the junction contained 5 bases not matched to a gene. The CDR3 sequence: CASSPSGRADEQYL. In DNA form, the CDR3 reads TGTGCCAGCAGTCCTAGCGGGAGGGCCGACGAGCAGTACCTC.

The chain employs TRBV7-6 and TRBJ1-3, with D hard to call. CDR3 length: 15 amino acids. Trimming pared 5 bases from V and 4 bases from J, leaving 15 bases between. Germline V lookup: CDR1 SGHVS, CDR2 FNYEAQ. The CDR3 nucleotides are TGTGCCAGCAGCCCAGAGAATAAAGGCGGAAACACCATATATTTT. Translation gives CASSPENKGGNTIYF.

The rearrangement links TRBV7-2 to TRBJ2-1, with 10 bases matching TRBD2. V lost 4 bases, J lost 13 bases, and 16 bases stayed unmatched. Germline lookup yields CDR1 SGHTA and CDR2 FQGNSA. The CDR3 length is 16 residues. The CDR3 here is CASSSLPRGLAGVQFF. The CDR3 nucleotides are TGTGCCAGCAGCTCCTTACCCCGCGGCCTAGCGGGAGTTCAGTTCTTC.

The table lists this clonotype with many counts. The chain couples TRBV30 to TRBJ2-5; D gene ambiguous. Germline CDR1 is GTSNPN and CDR2 is SVGIG (reference sequence). The CDR3 is made up of 12 amino acids. V gave up 5 bases and J gave up 3 bases, with 10 bases separating them. CDR3 bases: TGTGCCTGGGGCACAAATGAAGAGACCCAGTACTTC. It is translated as CAWGTNEETQYF.

This clonotype showed up just a few times. The chain carries TRBV7-2 and TRBJ1-5, with D uncertain. V was trimmed by 4 bases and J by 0 bases, leaving 7 bases between them. The CDR3 covers 14 residues. CDR1 and CDR2 (germline): SGHTA, FQGNSA. Here the CDR3 DNA reads TGTGCCAGCAGCTACAGCTATAGCAATCAGCCCCAGCATTTT. This encodes CASSYSYSNQPQHF.

This clonotype was recorded at least ten times. V usage is TRBV10-3 and J usage is TRBJ2-6; possibly TRBD2 for D (5 bases). This CDR3 comprises 17 residues. Trimming took off 3 bases at V and 2 bases at J, with 14 bases between the two ends. The germline V gene has CDR1 ENHRY and CDR2 SYGVKD. Here the CDR3 DNA reads TGTGCCATCAGTGATGAGGTGGGAGTAGCTGGGGCCAACGTCCTGACTTTC. Amino acids: CAISDEVGVAGANVLTF.

The genes are TRBV10-3 and TRBJ2-7, with D possibly TRBD1 on 7 matching bases. Germline CDR1 ENHRY, CDR2 SYGVKD. Trimming left V 0 bases short and J 3 bases short, with 12 bases between. The CDR3 length is 15 residues. The CDR3 loop is CAISESKQGGYEQYF. The CDR3 DNA sequence: TGTGCCATCAGTGAGTCAAAGCAGGGGGGCTACGAGCAGTACTTC.

This chain links TRBV27 with TRBJ2-5, with D perhaps TRBD1 (5 bases). Germline V gene data show CDR1 as MNHEY and CDR2 as SMNVEV (reference sequence). V lost 6 bases to trimming and J lost 1 base, with 15 bases between them. The CDR3 covers 15 residues. CDR3 DNA: TGTGCCAGCAGCTCTGGCCTTGGGGCCCAAGAGACCCAGTACTTC. This translates into CASSSGLGAQETQYF.

The table lists this clonotype with many counts. The chain couples TRBV7-9 to TRBJ2-3; perhaps TRBD2 as D (5 bases). The germline V and J ends were trimmed by 1 base and 0 bases, with 11 bases remaining between them. CDR1 and CDR2 (germline): SEHNR, FQNEAQ (reference sequence). The CDR3 has 16 amino acids. This chain's CDR3 is CASSLGDYTSTDTQYF. The CDR3, as DNA: TGTGCCAGCAGCTTAGGAGACTACACTAGCACAGATACGCAGTATTTT. The whole variable domain, remainder taken from reference TRBV7-9 and TRBJ2-3, is DTGVSQNPRHKITKRGQNVTFRCDPISEHNRLYWYRQTLGQGPEFLTYFQNEAQLEKSRLLSDRFSAERPKGSFSTLEIQRTEQGDSAMYLCASSLGDYTSTDTQYFGPGTRLTVL.

This clonotype occurred a few times. The rearrangement joins TRBV7-9 to TRBJ1-2, with 12 bases fitting TRBD1. Unmatched junction bases numbered 6, after V lost 5 bases and J lost 11 bases. The CDR3 covers 13 residues. Per the germline V gene, CDR1 is SEHNR and CDR2 is FQNEAQ (reference sequence). In DNA, the CDR3 is TGTGCCAGCAGCCCCGGGACAGGGGGCGTTTACACCTTC. As protein: CASSPGTGGVYTF.

This clonotype has at least ten counts. This rearrangement joins TRBV5-1 to TRBJ1-5; 7 bases map to TRBD1. The CDR3 length is 15 residues. Germline trimming cut 4 bases from V and 5 bases from J; bases unmatched to any gene: 9. Germline V gives CDR1 SGHRS, CDR2 YFSETQ. The CDR3 is CASSPGDRVYQPQHF. The DNA of the CDR3 is TGCGCCAGCAGCCCGGGAGACAGGGTTTATCAGCCCCAGCATTTT.

In the case of this clonotype: One junction end disagrees with the germline gene, perhaps due to a read error. The chain joins TRBV27 to TRBJ2-7; the match to TRBD1 covers 7 bases. CDR1 and CDR2 (germline): MNHEY, SMNVEV (reference sequence). This CDR3 spans 14 amino acids. DNA for the CDR3: TGTGCCAGCAGCCACCGGACAGGACCGTACGAGCGGTACTTC. The encoded protein is CASSHRTGPYERYF.

This clonotype was seen at least ten times. The chain combines TRBV7-9 with TRBJ2-5; 9 nucleotides agree with TRBD1. V was clipped by 5 bases and J by 1 base; unmatched bases: 5. CDR1 is SEHNR, CDR2 FQNEAQ, per germline (reference sequence). This CDR3 contains 15 residues. The CDR3 reads CASSATQGAQETQYF. The CDR3 nucleotides are TGTGCCAGCAGCGCCACACAGGGGGCCCAAGAGACCCAGTACTTC.

In its sample, this clonotype was seen many times. The chain is built from TRBV12-3 or TRBV12-4 and TRBJ2-7; no firm D call. V was cut by 5 bases and J by 7 bases, with 15 bases left in between. The CDR3 is 13 amino acids. CDR3 in amino acids: CASSPYHLREQYF. DNA of the CDR3: TGTGCCAGCAGTCCGTACCACCTTAGGGAGCAGTACTTC.

This chain connects TRBV29-1 to TRBJ2-2; 10 bases are a match to TRBD1. The CDR3 is 14 amino acids. V trimming: 5 bases; J trimming: 3 bases; junction bases outside the gene matches: 3. Germline V lookup: CDR1 SQVTM, CDR2 ANQGSEA. CDR3: CSVRGQGDTGELFF. CDR3 DNA sequence: TGCAGCGTTCGAGGACAGGGGGACACCGGGGAGCTGTTTTTT.

This clonotype was found many times. The chain uses TRBV27 and TRBJ2-2, with D uncertain. In germline, CDR1 is MNHEY, CDR2 SMNVEV (reference sequence). This CDR3 is built from 11 residues. V dropped 4 bases and J dropped 6 bases, with 3 bases sitting between them. CDR3 region: CASSYAGELFF. The CDR3 DNA sequence: TGTGCCAGCAGTTATGCCGGGGAGCTGTTTTTT.